The sequence of this TCR beta chain was determined in a study of identical twins. Overall study findings and caveats: Twins showed weaker excess sharing in their beta out-of-frame sequences. Invariant MAIT and iNKT cells are populations that could partly confound zero-insertion analyses.

In its sample, this clonotype was seen many times. Its antigen is not known. cDNA molecules carried unique molecular identifiers, and template switching added a universal primer site. One entry per CDR3 protein, called by TCRdb with MiXCR from the 5' RACE reads. The profile shows some 900,000 distinct CDR3 sequences, 9% to 15% of them singletons. V gave up 1 base and J gave up 2 bases; unmatched junction bases: 4. The CDR3 is made up of 16 amino acids. Germline values: CDR1 SEHNR, CDR2 FQNEAQ (reference sequence). These sequences were also reported in another study, on yellow fever vaccine responses in identical twins. That investigation notes: After vaccination, twins' T cell response reportedly seemed partly convergent, partly personalized.

V and J are TRBV7-9 and TRBJ2-7; 11 positions agree with TRBD1. The sequence was collected from a woman aged 18 to 35 in good health. The sample consisted of PBMCs. CDR3 DNA: TGTGCCAGCAGCTTAGATCCGGGACAGGGGGCCTACGAGCAGTACTTC. Protein: CASSLDPGQGAYEQYF.